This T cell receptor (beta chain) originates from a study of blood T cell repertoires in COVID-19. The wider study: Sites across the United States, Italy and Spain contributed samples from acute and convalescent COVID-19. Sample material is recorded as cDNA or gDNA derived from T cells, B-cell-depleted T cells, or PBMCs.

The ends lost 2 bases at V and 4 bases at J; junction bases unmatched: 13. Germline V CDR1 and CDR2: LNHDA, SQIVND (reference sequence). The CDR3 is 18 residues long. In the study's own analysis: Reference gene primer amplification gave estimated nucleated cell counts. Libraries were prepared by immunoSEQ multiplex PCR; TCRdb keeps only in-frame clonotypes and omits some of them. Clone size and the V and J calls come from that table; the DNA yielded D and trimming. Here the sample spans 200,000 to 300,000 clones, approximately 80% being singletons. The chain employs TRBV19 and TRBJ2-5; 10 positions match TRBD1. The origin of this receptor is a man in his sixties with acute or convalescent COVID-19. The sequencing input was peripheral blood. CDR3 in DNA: TGTGCCAGTAGTATACGTAAGGGACAGGGGTTGGGGAGAGAGACCCAGTACTTC. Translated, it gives CASSIRKGQGLGRETQYF.